These 20 T cell receptor beta chains were all obtained from the same sample, sequenced in a study of T cell responses to AZD1222 COVID-19 vaccine (dated by TCRdb to the early 2020s). The library was generated by the immunoSEQ multiplex PCR assay. The source is immuneACCESS, and TCRdb retained only in-frame sequences with V and J called. Part of the clones is not carried over; for the studies checked, unresolved V genes explain less than half of this, and the remainder is unexplained. This sample comprises approximately 97,000 clones, roughly 83% of them detected only once. The ten biggest clones cover over 15% of the sample. This sample's time point label indicates: baseline before first vaccination. Here the sequenced sample was peripheral blood, taken on day 0 of AZD1222 vaccination. These receptors originate from an adult in good health.

V is TRBV19 and J is TRBJ2-1; D is ambiguous. The CDR3 is 15 amino acids. Per the germline V gene, CDR1 is LNHDA and CDR2 is SQIVND (reference sequence). Trimming left V 7 bases short and J 5 bases short, with 18 bases between. The CDR3 here is CASTYSRKQNNEQFF. The CDR3 DNA sequence: TGTGCCAGTACCTATAGCCGAAAGCAGAACAATGAGCAGTTCTTC.

This clone appeared many times. V usage is TRBV19 and J usage is TRBJ1-2, with D possibly TRBD1 on 5 matching bases. The CDR3 totals 16 residues. Germline V gene data show CDR1 as LNHDA and CDR2 as SQIVND (reference sequence). V was shortened by 4 bases and J by 4 bases, with 19 bases between the two germline ends. The DNA for the CDR3 is TGTGCCAGTAGTAACTCCGGCTCCATGGGGCTCTATGGCTACACCTTC. Amino acid sequence: CASSNSGSMGLYGYTF.

The chain is built from TRBV12-3 or TRBV12-4 and TRBJ1-1; 7 bases map to TRBD1. CDR3 length: 13 residues. With 1 base clipped from V and 7 bases from J, the junction kept 3 bases outside the gene matches. This CDR3 is CASSLGQGGEAFF. Here the CDR3 DNA reads TGTGCCAGCAGTTTAGGGCAGGGGGGTGAAGCTTTCTTT.

This chain links TRBV19 with TRBJ1-5, with TRBD1 matching over 7 bases. This CDR3 spans 14 amino acids. With 4 bases clipped from V and 6 bases from J, the junction kept 6 bases outside the gene matches. CDR1 is LNHDA, CDR2 SQIVND, per germline (reference sequence). CDR3 sequence reads: CASSTVTGIQPQHF. Written as DNA, the CDR3 is TGTGCCAGTAGTACAGTGACAGGGATTCAGCCCCAGCATTTT.

This chain joins TRBV14 and TRBJ1-1; D remains ambiguous. CDR3 size: 15 residues. Trimming removed 0 bases at V and 5 bases at J, with 13 bases between. The germline CDR1 and CDR2 sequences are SGHDN and FVKESK. The CDR3 sequence: CASSQEAPRRTEAFF. The CDR3 bases are TGTGCCAGCAGCCAAGAGGCCCCCCGGAGGACTGAAGCTTTCTTT.

The CDR3 reads CASSLGRGSNEQFF. CDR3 nucleotide sequence: TGTGCCAGCAGCTTAGGTCGTGGGTCGAATGAGCAGTTCTTC. This rearrangement joins TRBV7-2 to TRBJ2-1; D gene unclear. The germline V gene has CDR1 SGHTA and CDR2 FQGNSA. This CDR3 has 14 amino acids. Trimming pared 1 base from V and 7 bases from J, leaving 11 bases between.

The chain couples TRBV29-1 to TRBJ2-1, with D unresolved. This CDR3 is 10 amino acids long. CDR1 is SQVTM, CDR2 ANQGSEA, per germline. Trimming took off 4 bases at V and 5 bases at J, with 3 bases between the two ends. CDR3 protein: CSVAHNEQFF. In DNA, the CDR3 is TGCAGCGTTGCCCACAATGAGCAGTTCTTC.

The chain employs TRBV3-1 (or the pseudogene TRBV3-2) and TRBJ2-7; TRBD2 is a possible D gene (6 bases). Germline values: CDR1 LGHDT, CDR2 YNNKEL (reference sequence). The length of the CDR3 is 11 residues. The V gene lost 8 bases and the J gene lost 4 bases, with 9 bases spanning the gap. Written as DNA, the CDR3 is TGTGCCAGCGCGCGGGGTTACGAGCAGTACTTC. It specifies CASARGYEQYF.

The V and J genes are TRBV7-3 and TRBJ2-1; 12 nucleotides agree with TRBD2. The CDR3 loop spans 15 amino acids. CDR1 and CDR2 (germline): SGHTA, FQGTGA. Trimming at V came to 5 bases and at J to 8 bases, leaving 7 bases not matched to a gene. The chain's CDR3 is CASSPRLAGVHEQFF. CDR3 nucleotide sequence: TGTGCCAGCAGCCCGAGACTAGCGGGAGTTCATGAGCAGTTCTTC.

This chain connects TRBV7-8 to TRBJ2-2; D perhaps matches TRBD1 (7 bases). Germline V lookup: CDR1 SGHVS, CDR2 FQNEAQ. The CDR3 covers 21 residues. Trimming took 1 base from V and 3 from J, leaving 27 bases between them. The CDR3: CASSLGGGGQVIWRHTGELFF. The CDR3 DNA sequence: TGTGCCAGCAGCTTAGGGGGAGGAGGACAGGTGATATGGCGGCACACCGGGGAGCTGTTTTTT.

A single count supports this clone. The V gene is TRBV7-2, the J gene TRBJ2-2; D uncertain. Germline CDR1 reads SGHTA; CDR2 reads FQGNSA. This CDR3 has 14 amino acids. V lost 1 base and J 7 bases, leaving 10 bases between the germline ends. CDR3: CASSLELRGGELFF. DNA for the CDR3: TGTGCCAGCAGCTTAGAACTACGAGGCGGGGAGCTGTTTTTT. The full variable domain, completed using reference TRBV7-2 and TRBJ2-2, is GAGVSQSPSNKVTEKGKDVELRCDPISGHTALYWYRQSLGQGLEFLIYFQGNSAPDKSGLPSDRFSAERTGGSVSTLTIQRTQQEDSAVYLCASSLELRGGELFFGEGSRLTVL.

The genes are TRBV28 and TRBJ2-1; 7 bases align to TRBD2. The V gene end was trimmed by 3 bases and the J gene end by 6 bases; junction bases not matched to a gene: 8. Germline V lookup: CDR1 MDHEN, CDR2 SYDVKM. The CDR3 is made up of 15 amino acids. The CDR3 loop reads CASSLSGTTLNEQFF. The DNA for the CDR3 is TGTGCCAGCAGTTTGTCCGGGACTACTCTCAATGAGCAGTTCTTC.

The chain combines TRBV7-3 with TRBJ1-2; TRBD1 is a possible D gene (5 bases). V shed 8 bases and J shed 2 bases, with 12 bases lying between them. This CDR3 is built from 13 residues. Per the germline V gene, CDR1 is SGHTA and CDR2 is FQGTGA. The CDR3 DNA is TGTGCCAGCGGCCGGGACGGAAACTATGGCTACACCTTC. Its protein is CASGRDGNYGYTF. Variable domain in full (rest from reference TRBV7-3 and TRBJ1-2): GAGVSQTPSNKVTEKGKYVELRCDPISGHTALYWYRQSLGQGPEFLIYFQGTGAADDSGLPNDRFFAVRPEGSVSTLKIQRTERGDSAVYLCASGRDGNYGYTFGSGTRLTVV.

V is TRBV6-5 and J is TRBJ1-6; D unresolved. The CDR3 covers 12 residues. The V and J ends lost 5 bases and 9 bases respectively, with 8 bases between them. In germline, CDR1 is MNHEY, CDR2 SVGAGI. The CDR3 DNA follows: TGTGCCAGCAGTCAGCTATCTTCACCCCTCCACTTT. This gives the protein CASSQLSSPLHF.

This clone came up once. V usage is TRBV7-6 and J usage is TRBJ1-1; no clear D. Deletions cut 0 bases from V and 0 bases from J, with 5 bases between. The CDR3 is 14 residues long. CDR1 and CDR2 from the germline V gene are SGHVS and FNYEAQ. The CDR3 reads CASSLAVMNTEAFF. CDR3 bases: TGTGCCAGCAGCTTAGCTGTCATGAACACTGAAGCTTTCTTT.

The chain carries TRBV3-1 (or the pseudogene TRBV3-2) and TRBJ2-7; D tentatively fits TRBD1 or TRBD2 (5 bases each). Germline CDR1 is LGHDT and CDR2 is YNNKEL (reference sequence). V was pared by 0 bases and J by 3 bases, with 21 bases between. The CDR3 loop spans 18 amino acids. CDR3 nucleotides: TGTGCCAGCAGCCAAGAAGCCGGGAATCAGGGTTTGAGCTACGAGCAGTACGTC. This sequence encodes CASSQEAGNQGLSYEQYV.

This clone was observed a handful of times. The chain links TRBV7-2 to TRBJ1-2; D gene ambiguous. The length of the CDR3 is 14 residues. Germline V gene sequence: CDR1 SGHTA, CDR2 FQGNSA. V was cut by 2 bases and J by 8 bases, with 15 bases left in between. Written as DNA, the CDR3 is TGTGCCAGCAGCTTATCGTCTGGGGTGCGGGGCTACACCTTC. It codes for CASSLSSGVRGYTF.

The chain employs TRBV11-3 and TRBJ2-5; D unclear. Germline lookup yields CDR1 SGHNT and CDR2 YENEEA. The CDR3 spans 12 residues. Trimming pared 6 bases from V and 5 bases from J, leaving 10 bases between. CDR3 DNA: TGTGCCAGCAGTAAAGGGCGGGAGACCCAGTACTTC. It is translated as CASSKGRETQYF.

The CDR3 sequence: CASSQIYGQGGNGYTF. The CDR3 region has the DNA TGCGCCAGCAGCCAAATTTACGGACAGGGAGGGAATGGCTACACCTTC. The V and J genes are TRBV4-1 and TRBJ1-2, with TRBD1 matching over 8 bases. V lost 2 bases, J lost 6 bases, and 11 bases stayed unmatched. The germline gives CDR1 MGHRA, CDR2 YSYEKL. This CDR3 region has 16 residues.

The chain carries TRBV9 and TRBJ2-7, with D possibly being TRBD2 (5 bases). V dropped 1 base and J dropped 6 bases, with 11 bases sitting between them. Per germline, CDR1 SGDLS and CDR2 YYNGEE. The CDR3 is 13 residues long. CDR3 sequence: CASSVYGKSEQYV. DNA for the CDR3: TGTGCCAGCAGCGTATACGGGAAAAGCGAGCAGTACGTC.